This is a list of T cell receptor beta chains from one sample in a study of Tregs in tolerant kidney transplant recipients. Libraries were prepared by immunoSEQ multiplex PCR; TCRdb keeps only in-frame clonotypes and omits some of them. Of 120,000 or so clones listed, about 91% are singletons. Sequencing was carried out using CD4+ T cells from blood. Receptor source: a human donor in good health. Both conserved end residues are part of each CDR3. The order of the fields is D gene, clone size, J gene, V gene, CDR3 protein, CDR3 DNA. D genes are given only for firm matches. The size field is filled for only some rows; it gives once, few, many or a size class.

>NA|NA|TRBJ1-6|TRBV5-8
CASSLLADSSYNSPLHF
TGTGCCAGCAGCTTGTTGGCCGACAGCTCCTATAATTCACCCCTCCACTTT
>NA|NA|TRBJ1-2|TRBV18
CASSPRTASGYTF
TGTGCCAGCTCACCGAGGACAGCAAGCGGCTACACCTTC
>NA|NA|TRBJ2-5|TRBV7-3
CASSPTGLQETQYF
TGTGCCAGCAGCCCCACAGGGCTCCAAGAGACCCAGTACTTC
>TRBD1|NA|TRBJ1-1|TRBV5-1
CASSATGLGTEAFF
TGCGCCAGCAGCGCGACAGGGCTCGGCACTGAAGCTTTCTTT
>NA|NA|TRBJ2-6|TRBV6-1
CASSEGGAGANVLTF
TGTGCCAGCAGTGAAGGAGGGGCTGGGGCCAACGTCCTGACTTTC
>TRBD1|NA|TRBJ1-6|TRBV5-1
CASSREQGTSYNSPLHF
TGCGCCAGCAGCAGAGAACAGGGGACTAGCTATAATTCACCCCTCCACTTT
>NA|NA|TRBJ1-2|TRBV19
CASRTDSYGYTF
TGTGCCAGTAGAACCGACAGCTATGGCTACACCTTC
>NA|NA|TRBJ1-3|TRBV9
CASSPDPGFGNTIYF
TGTGCCAGCAGCCCCGACCCAGGGTTTGGAAACACCATATATTTT
>NA|NA|TRBJ1-5|TRBV7-2
CASSLSDRGLGPQHF
TGTGCCAGCAGCTTATCTGATCGGGGGCTGGGGCCCCAGCATTTT
>NA|NA|TRBJ1-3|TRBV11-3
CASSLAGQGGNTIYF
TGTGCCAGCAGCCTAGCCGGGCAGGGTGGAAACACCATATATTTT
>NA|NA|TRBJ2-7|TRBV5-6
CASTLWGASYEQYF
TGTGCCAGCACCTTGTGGGGGGCCTCCTACGAGCAGTACTTC
>NA|NA|TRBJ2-5|TRBV9
CASSVGGLQETQYF
TGTGCCAGCAGCGTAGGAGGCCTCCAAGAGACCCAGTACTTC
>TRBD2|NA|TRBJ2-2|TRBV20-1
CSAGGAGELFF
TGCAGTGCCGGGGGGGCCGGGGAGCTGTTTTTT
>NA|NA|TRBJ2-7|TRBV4-2
CASSQDTYPYEQYF
TGTGCCAGCAGCCAAGATACCTACCCCTACGAGCAGTACTTC
>TRBD1|few|TRBJ1-2|TRBV2
CASSEGSSGGAGGYTF
TGTGCCAGCAGTGAAGGAAGTTCAGGGGGCGCGGGTGGCTACACCTTC
>NA|NA|TRBJ2-3|TRBV7-9
CASSLGVPSTDTQYF
TGTGCCAGCAGCTTAGGGGTCCCCAGCACAGATACGCAGTATTTT
>NA|NA|TRBJ1-3|TRBV13
CASSLGRGGNTIYF
TGTGCCAGCAGCTTAGGCCGCGGGGGAAACACCATATATTTT
>NA|NA|TRBJ2-4|TRBV2
CASSEAFTSTSNIQYF
TGTGCCAGCAGTGAAGCTTTTACGTCTACATCAAACATTCAGTACTTC
>TRBD2|NA|TRBJ2-1|TRBV9
CASSVVGLAAGNEQFF
TGTGCCAGCAGCGTAGTGGGACTAGCGGCTGGGAATGAGCAGTTCTTC
>NA|NA|TRBJ1-5|TRBV6-1
CASSEATGWSGNQPQHF
TGTGCCAGCAGTGAAGCAACAGGGTGGTCGGGCAATCAGCCCCAGCATTTT
>NA|NA|TRBJ1-1|TRBV18
CASSPGVRGSPDAFF
TGTGCCAGCTCACCAGGGGTCAGGGGCTCCCCTGATGCTTTCTTT
>NA|NA|TRBJ1-5|TRBV30
CAWAAGLSQPQHF
TGTGCTTGGGCGGCAGGGTTGAGCCAGCCCCAGCATTTT
>NA|NA|TRBJ1-1|TRBV5-1
CASGQPENTEAFF
TGCGCCAGCGGCCAGCCAGAGAACACTGAAGCTTTCTTT
>TRBD1|few|TRBJ1-1|TRBV7-3
CASSIQGSNTEAFF
TGTGCCAGCAGTATACAGGGGTCGAACACTGAAGCTTTCTTT
>NA|NA|TRBJ1-5|TRBV1
CTSSQLGQGGQPQHF
TGCACCAGCAGCCAGCTAGGACAGGGCGGTCAGCCCCAGCATTTT